These 21 T cell receptor beta chains share one sample of origin, sequenced in a study of shared T cell receptors in the human thymus. TCRdb's table, derived via immunoSEQ multiplex PCR, lists solely in-frame clones and lacks some. The table records about 500,000 clones, about 80% of them present only once. These data are also associated with another study on human thymus T cells.

Sequenced input: thymocytes. All receptors come from a boy under two years old with a congenital heart defect.

The chain uses TRBV2 and TRBJ1-2; 7 bases fit TRBD1. CDR3 size: 17 residues. Germline V gene data show CDR1 as SNHLY and CDR2 as FYNNEI. Trimming took 3 bases from V and 4 from J; bases not matched to a gene: 14. The CDR3 region is CASSEARGTGAPYGYTF. CDR3 sequence (DNA): TGTGCCAGCAGTGAGGCGCGGGGAACAGGGGCCCCCTATGGCTACACCTTC. Together with reference TRBV2 and TRBJ1-2, the CDR3 gives the full variable domain: EPEVTQTPSHQVTQMGQEVILRCVPISNHLYFYWYRQILGQKVEFLVSFYNNEISEKSEIFDDQFSVERPDGSNFTLKIRSTKLEDSAMYFCASSEARGTGAPYGYTFGSGTRLTVV.

The chain employs TRBV30 and TRBJ2-1; maybe TRBD1 (5 bases). The V gene lost 1 base and the J gene lost 10 bases, with 8 bases spanning the gap. Germline V gene sequence: CDR1 GTSNPN, CDR2 SVGIG (reference sequence). CDR3 size: 11 residues. CDR3 bases: TGTGCCTGGAGTGAGGGGTGGGAGCAGTTCTTC. Translating it yields CAWSEGWEQFF.

The chain links TRBV28 to TRBJ2-3; D perhaps matches TRBD1 (5 bases). CDR3 size: 17 residues. CDR1 and CDR2 (germline): MDHEN, SYDVKM. Between the trimmed V and J ends, which lost 6 bases and 2 bases, there was a span of 21 bases. The CDR3 DNA follows: TGTGCCAGCAGCCTGGTGTTGGAAGGGGTCATCACAGATACGCAGTATTTT. Amino acids: CASSLVLEGVITDTQYF.

V usage is TRBV7-2 and J usage is TRBJ2-3, with 7 bases fitting TRBD1. The CDR3 has 14 residues. Losses at the gene ends were 1 base for V and 6 bases for J; bases not matched to a gene: 4. CDR1 and CDR2 (germline): SGHTA, FQGNSA. CDR3 bases: TGTGCCAGCAGCTTAGGACAGGGCGGGGATACGCAGTATTTT. This gives the protein CASSLGQGGDTQYF.

CDR3 region: CASSQERCGNEQYF. CDR3 in DNA: TGCGCCAGCAGCCAAGAGAGGTGCGGGAACGAGCAGTACTTC. V is TRBV4-3 and J is TRBJ2-7; D is possibly TRBD2 (6 bases). The CDR3 length is 14 residues. The V and J ends lost 0 bases and 5 bases respectively, with 11 bases between them. The germline V gene encodes CDR1 LGHNA and CDR2 YSLEER.

The CDR3 region has the DNA TGTGCCAGCAGCTTAGAGGGCAGTTCCGAGCAGTACTTC. Translating gives CASSLEGSSEQYF. This chain links TRBV11-2 with TRBJ2-7; D remains ambiguous. V gave up 0 bases and J gave up 6 bases, with 9 bases separating them. The V gene's germline CDR1 is SGHAT and CDR2 FQNNGV. The CDR3 is 13 amino acids.

CDR3 sequence (DNA): TGTGCCAGCAGCCCACCCGGGCTAGCGGTAGCCAAAAACATTCAGTACTTC. It codes for CASSPPGLAVAKNIQYF. The chain has TRBV7-2 and TRBJ2-4, with 7 bases fitting TRBD2. Looked up from germline, CDR1 is SGHTA and CDR2 is FQGNSA. Losses at the gene ends were 5 bases for V and 0 bases for J; bases not matched to a gene: 10. The CDR3 runs to 17 residues.

This clone was seen once. The chain has TRBV30 and TRBJ2-3; 11 bases map to TRBD2. Trimming took 3 bases from V and 1 from J; bases not matched to a gene: 6. Germline V gene sequence: CDR1 GTSNPN, CDR2 SVGIG (reference sequence). The CDR3 has 16 amino acids. CDR3 nucleotide sequence: TGTGCCTGGAGCGAGGGACTAGCGGAGGGCACAGATACGCAGTATTTT. It codes for CAWSEGLAEGTDTQYF.

Here the CDR3 DNA reads TGTGCCAGCTCACCACCCGGGTCAGCCCGGGAGGGGCCATACAATGAGCAGTTCTTC. The encoded protein is CASSPPGSAREGPYNEQFF. The chain couples TRBV18 to TRBJ2-1; 8 bases are a match to TRBD2. Germline values: CDR1 KGHSH, CDR2 LQKENI. Losses at the gene ends were 0 bases for V and 4 bases for J; bases not matched to a gene: 14. This CDR3 region has 19 residues.

V gene TRBV6-5 combines with J gene TRBJ2-3, with 10 bases that match TRBD2. Germline V gene sequence: CDR1 MNHEY, CDR2 SVGAGI. The CDR3 is 15 residues long. J was trimmed by 4 bases and V by 6 bases; bases with no gene match: 7. DNA for the CDR3: TGTGCCAGCAGCCGAGGACTAGCGGCCTCAGATACGCAGTATTTT. It codes for CASSRGLAASDTQYF.

This clone was picked up one time. The gene calls are TRBV6-1 and TRBJ2-1, with D unclear. The V gene lost 4 bases and the J gene lost 0 bases, with 4 bases spanning the gap. This CDR3 region has 13 residues. Germline-derived CDR1 and CDR2 are MNHNS and SASEGT. CDR3 protein: CASSVGSYNEQFF. CDR3 in DNA: TGTGCCAGCAGTGTCGGCTCCTACAATGAGCAGTTCTTC.

The chain employs TRBV2 and TRBJ2-3; 15 bases are a match to TRBD2. The CDR3 totals 16 residues. J was trimmed by 0 bases and V by 8 bases; bases with no gene match: 3. CDR1 and CDR2 (germline): SNHLY, FYNNEI. The CDR3 sequence: CASAGLAGGSTDTQYF. CDR3 DNA sequence: TGTGCCAGCGCCGGACTAGCGGGAGGGAGCACAGATACGCAGTATTTT.

This chain links TRBV4-3 with TRBJ1-2; 7 bases are a match to TRBD1. The CDR3 spans 15 residues. With V trimmed by 0 bases and J by 2 bases, 3 bases remained unmatched. The V gene's germline CDR1 is LGHNA and CDR2 YSLEER. The CDR3 spells CASSQDPGGNYGYTF. CDR3 nucleotide sequence: TGCGCCAGCAGCCAAGACCCAGGGGGGAACTATGGCTACACCTTC.

The chain combines TRBV11-2 with TRBJ2-7; a weak D match, TRBD2 (5 bases). V lost 5 bases, J lost 5 bases, and 13 bases lay in between. The CDR3 is made up of 13 amino acids. CDR1 SGHAT and CDR2 FQNNGV come from the germline V gene. Here the CDR3 reads CASSPALADEQYF. The CDR3 DNA sequence: TGTGCCAGCAGCCCCGCTCTAGCTGACGAGCAGTACTTC. The full variable domain, its missing parts supplied by reference TRBV11-2 and TRBJ2-7, is EAGVAQSPRYKIIEKRQSVAFWCNPISGHATLYWYQQILGQGPKLLIQFQNNGVVDDSQLPKDRFSAERLKGVDSTLKIQPAKLEDSAVYLCASSPALADEQYFGPGTRLTVT.

V gene TRBV4-3 combines with J gene TRBJ2-3; D is possibly TRBD2 (6 bases). Trimming cost V 4 bases and J 0 bases, with 14 bases left between them. This CDR3 is 16 amino acids long. Germline assignment: CDR1 LGHNA and CDR2 YSLEER. In nucleotides, the CDR3 is TGCGCCAGCAGCCGCGGAGGGACCCTTAGCACAGATACGCAGTATTTT. Amino acids: CASSRGGTLSTDTQYF.

The gene calls are TRBV27 and TRBJ2-1, with 8 bases identical to TRBD2. Looked up from germline, CDR1 is MNHEY and CDR2 is SMNVEV (reference sequence). J was trimmed by 0 bases and V by 5 bases; bases with no gene match: 9. The CDR3 loop spans 17 amino acids. CDR3 nucleotides: TGTGCCAGCAGTACCCGGACTAGCACTCTCTCCTACAATGAGCAGTTCTTC. Its translation is CASSTRTSTLSYNEQFF.

In DNA, the CDR3 is TGCGCCAGCAGCTTGGAGGGAAGGGGTAACTATGGCTACACCTTC. Amino acids: CASSLEGRGNYGYTF. V usage is TRBV5-1 and J usage is TRBJ1-2; tentatively, D is TRBD1 (5 bases). CDR1 and CDR2 from the germline V gene are SGHRS and YFSETQ. This CDR3 contains 15 residues. The V and J ends lost 0 bases and 1 base respectively, with 10 bases between them. The entire variable domain, with the rest obtained from reference TRBV5-1 and TRBJ1-2, is as follows: KAGVTQTPRYLIKTRGQQVTLSCSPISGHRSVSWYQQTPGQGLQFLFEYFSETQRNKGNFPGRFSGRQFSNSRSEMNVSTLELGDSALYLCASSLEGRGNYGYTFGSGTRLTVV.

The chain joins TRBV4-2 to TRBJ2-7, with D possibly being TRBD2 (6 bases). Trimming removed 1 base from V and 2 bases from J, with 15 bases in between. The CDR3 totals 16 residues. Germline V gene sequence: CDR1 LGHNA, CDR2 YNFKEQ. The DNA for the CDR3 is TGTGCCAGCAGCCAAGGACACGGGACTCCCGCCTACGAGCAGTACTTC. It codes for CASSQGHGTPAYEQYF.

The V and J genes are TRBV27 and TRBJ2-7; 10 nucleotides agree with TRBD1. The CDR3 spans 15 residues. Germline values: CDR1 MNHEY, CDR2 SMNVEV (reference sequence). The J segment lost 5 bases and the V segment lost 4 bases, leaving 8 bases of the junction unmatched. CDR3: CASSSPGQGVHEQYF. CDR3 nucleotides: TGTGCCAGCAGTTCTCCCGGACAGGGGGTACACGAGCAGTACTTC.

This chain joins TRBV28 and TRBJ2-1, with TRBD2 matching 8 bases. The CDR3 runs 19 residues. Germline CDR1 reads MDHEN; CDR2 reads SYDVKM. J was trimmed by 0 bases and V by 2 bases; bases with no gene match: 12. The CDR3 loop reads CASSLPKRQRESSYNEQFF. The CDR3 DNA is TGTGCCAGCAGTTTACCAAAAAGACAGCGGGAGAGCTCCTACAATGAGCAGTTCTTC. Together with reference TRBV28 and TRBJ2-1, the CDR3 gives the full variable domain: DVKVTQSSRYLVKRTGEKVFLECVQDMDHENMFWYRQDPGLGLRLIYFSYDVKMKEKGDIPEGYSVSREKKERFSLILESASTNQTSMYLCASSLPKRQRESSYNEQFFGPGTRLTVL.

The CDR3 DNA reads TGTGCCATCAGTCAAATTCTAGCGGGAGGGGGAGAGACCCAGTACTTC. Translation: CAISQILAGGGETQYF. The V call is TRBV10-3, the J call TRBJ2-5, with TRBD2 matching 12 bases. The length of the CDR3 is 16 residues. V lost 5 bases, J lost 4 bases, and 8 bases stayed unmatched. Germline CDR1 is ENHRY and CDR2 is SYGVKD.